This passage covers 22 T cell receptor beta chains from one sample sequenced in a study of graft-versus-host responses after intestinal transplantation. TCRdb keeps only in-frame clones here, not all; method: immunoSEQ multiplex PCR. Of roughly 50,000 clones in the sample, roughly nine tenths were seen once. The sample consisted of PBMCs, taken nearly 670 days after intestinal transplant. These TCRs come from a human patient who received an intestinal transplant, so some T cells may come from the graft donor.

V is TRBV10-2 and J is TRBJ1-2; D is uncertain. Germline CDR1 WSHSY, CDR2 SAAADI. V was cut by 6 bases and J by 8 bases, with 13 bases left in between. CDR3 size: 12 residues. CDR3 nucleotides: TGCGCCAGCAGCACGGAGCACCTCGGCTACACCTTC. It translates to CASSTEHLGYTF.

The rearrangement links TRBV5-1 to TRBJ2-4; TRBD1 matches 9 bases. With V trimmed by 0 bases and J by 7 bases, 5 bases remained unmatched. CDR1 and CDR2 (germline): SGHRS, YFSETQ. This CDR3 region has 15 residues. The CDR3 bases are TGCGCCAGCAGCTTGGATTGGGACAGGGTGAACATTCAGTACTTC. It yields the protein CASSLDWDRVNIQYF.

This chain connects TRBV10-3 to TRBJ1-1; 8 bases line up with TRBD1. Germline assignment: CDR1 ENHRY and CDR2 SYGVKD. This CDR3 contains 12 residues. V lost 4 bases and J lost 8; bases outside the gene matches: 3. CDR3 sequence (DNA): TGTGCCATCAGTGTGGGGGACAGGGAAGCTTTCTTT. Translating it yields CAISVGDREAFF.

This sequence joins TRBV9 and TRBJ2-3; D may be TRBD1 or TRBD2 (5 bases each). Germline values: CDR1 SGDLS, CDR2 YYNGEE. This CDR3 is 14 amino acids long. With 4 bases removed from V and 0 bases from J, the gap between germline ends came to 9 bases. CDR3 in DNA: TGTGCCAGCAGCTACCGGGACAGCACAGATACGCAGTATTTT. It specifies CASSYRDSTDTQYF.

The V gene is TRBV5-1, the J gene TRBJ1-1, with a tentative D call TRBD1 (6 bases). Germline CDR1 and CDR2: SGHRS and YFSETQ. Trimming took 5 bases from V and 9 from J, leaving 23 bases between them. This CDR3 has 15 amino acids. CDR3 sequence: CASRLTPGQGEQAFF. CDR3 in DNA: TGCGCCAGCAGGTTGACTCCGGGACAAGGGGAGCAAGCTTTCTTT.

The J gene is TRBJ1-1, the V gene TRBV27; D unresolved. The CDR3 sequence is 14 residues long. The germline gives CDR1 MNHEY, CDR2 SMNVEV (reference sequence). The V gene lost 5 bases and the J gene lost 1 base, with 11 bases spanning the gap. CDR3 amino acids: CASSGIWANTEAFF. CDR3 nucleotide sequence: TGTGCCAGCAGTGGTATCTGGGCGAACACTGAAGCTTTCTTT.

V usage is TRBV7-8 and J usage is TRBJ1-2; 9 bases match TRBD1. Germline lookup yields CDR1 SGHVS and CDR2 FQNEAQ. V lost 3 bases to trimming and J lost 5 bases; unmatched junction nucleotides: 4. The CDR3 has 14 residues. DNA of the CDR3: TGTGCCAGCAGCTTCCGGGACAGGGCTTATGGCTACACCTTC. This gives the protein CASSFRDRAYGYTF.

This clone was picked up a small number of times. The chain is built from TRBV18 and TRBJ2-7; D is possibly TRBD2 (6 bases). V dropped 5 bases and J dropped 3 bases, with 23 bases sitting between them. This CDR3 is 17 amino acids long. Germline CDR1 KGHSH, CDR2 LQKENI. CDR3 sequence: CASSGSGGAYQVYEQYF. In DNA form, the CDR3 reads TGTGCCAGCTCAGGCTCGGGCGGGGCATATCAGGTCTACGAGCAGTACTTC. Combining the CDR3 with reference TRBV18 and TRBJ2-7 gives the whole variable domain NAGVMQNPRHLVRRRGQEARLRCSPMKGHSHVYWYRQLPEEGLKFMVYLQKENIIDESGMPKERFSAEFPKEGPSILRIQQVVRGDSAAYFCASSGSGGAYQVYEQYFGPGTRLTVT.

The J gene is TRBJ1-3, the V gene TRBV7-6; D is possibly TRBD1 (6 bases). Looked up from germline, CDR1 is SGHVS and CDR2 is FNYEAQ. CDR3 length: 17 amino acids. V lost 4 bases and J 7 bases, leaving 23 bases between the germline ends. CDR3 protein: CASSSTGPYSLRNTIYF. CDR3 nucleotide sequence: TGTGCCAGCAGCTCGACAGGCCCGTACAGTCTAAGGAACACCATATATTTT.

The chain carries TRBV11-2 and TRBJ1-3; D possibly corresponds to TRBD1 (6 bases). Trimming took off 7 bases at V and 0 bases at J, with 16 bases between the two ends. Germline lookup yields CDR1 SGHAT and CDR2 FQNNGV. CDR3 size: 16 residues. DNA for the CDR3: TGTGCCAGCACCCGCCGGGGGCTGTCCTCTGGAAACACCATATATTTT. The encoded protein is CASTRRGLSSGNTIYF.

This clone was counted between two and nine times. The chain uses TRBV4-2 and TRBJ2-4; tentatively, D is TRBD2 (7 bases). The CDR3 runs to 15 residues. V lost 0 bases to trimming and J lost 6 bases, with 12 bases between them. Germline V CDR1 and CDR2: LGHNA, YNFKEQ. CDR3 DNA: TGTGCCAGCAGCCAAGATTTGGGGGGGCCAAACATTCAGTACTTC. This encodes CASSQDLGGPNIQYF.

The chain links TRBV7-9 to TRBJ1-4; 7 nucleotides line up with TRBD1. J lost 4 bases, V lost 1 base, and 0 bases had no gene match. This CDR3 is 14 amino acids long. Germline V CDR1 and CDR2: SEHNR, FQNEAQ (reference sequence). The CDR3 is CASSLGQGNEKLFF. DNA of the CDR3: TGTGCCAGCAGCTTAGGACAGGGTAATGAAAAACTGTTTTTT.

The chain couples TRBV10-3 to TRBJ1-2; D is perhaps TRBD1 (6 bases). Germline V gene data show CDR1 as ENHRY and CDR2 as SYGVKD. This CDR3 is 15 amino acids long. V was trimmed by 0 bases and J by 8 bases, leaving 16 bases between them. CDR3 region: CAISESKQGIGGYTF. Written as DNA, the CDR3 is TGTGCCATCAGTGAGTCCAAACAGGGCATAGGGGGCTACACCTTC.

CDR3 protein: CASSELGGLASTDTQYF. The CDR3 DNA is TGTGCCAGCAGTGAACTCGGCGGGCTCGCTAGCACAGATACGCAGTATTTT. V gene TRBV2 combines with J gene TRBJ2-3, with D perhaps matching TRBD2 (5 bases). V was trimmed by 2 bases and J by 0 bases, leaving 15 bases between them. CDR3 length: 17 residues. CDR1 is SNHLY and CDR2 is FYNNEI in the germline V gene.

The chain has TRBV10-3 and TRBJ2-7; 10 bases map to TRBD1. The junction had 10 bases not matched to a gene; V was cut back by 4 bases and J by 1 base. This CDR3 has 17 amino acids. The germline V gene encodes CDR1 ENHRY and CDR2 SYGVKD. In DNA form, the CDR3 reads TGTGCCATCAGTGTGGATCTCCCGGGACAGGGGTCCTACGAGCAGTACTTC. As protein: CAISVDLPGQGSYEQYF.

V and J are TRBV10-2 and TRBJ2-4; D remains ambiguous. The V gene lost 8 bases and the J gene lost 7 bases, with 12 bases spanning the gap. In germline, CDR1 is WSHSY, CDR2 SAAADI. The CDR3 extends over 12 amino acids. Here the CDR3 DNA reads TGCGCCAGCTTAGGGCAGGAGAACATTCAGTACTTC. Translating it yields CASLGQENIQYF.

This chain links TRBV6-5 with TRBJ2-7; 7 bases agree with TRBD2. J lost 1 base, V lost 0 bases, and 6 bases had no gene match. The CDR3 loop spans 16 amino acids. Per germline, CDR1 MNHEY and CDR2 SVGAGI. The CDR3 DNA reads TGTGCCAGCAGTTACTCGACTACTAGCGCGTCCTACGAGCAGTACTTC. It yields the protein CASSYSTTSASYEQYF.

CDR3 loop: CASSPLPGAGEPHEQFF. The CDR3 DNA is TGTGCCAGCAGCCCACTTCCTGGAGCGGGGGAGCCCCATGAGCAGTTCTTC. The rearrangement links TRBV9 to TRBJ2-1; 8 bases map to TRBD2. CDR1 SGDLS and CDR2 YYNGEE come from the germline V gene. V was pared by 4 bases and J by 8 bases, with 17 bases of the junction left unmatched. The CDR3 covers 17 residues.

The chain couples TRBV5-1 to TRBJ1-2, with a possible D match to TRBD1 (6 bases). V was pared by 4 bases and J by 8 bases, with 12 bases between. This CDR3 region has 12 residues. Germline CDR1 SGHRS, CDR2 YFSETQ. The CDR3 region has the DNA TGCGCCAGCAGCCTACCGGGGGGCGGCTACACCTTC. Residues: CASSLPGGGYTF.

The chain links TRBV7-9 to TRBJ1-3; tentative D call: TRBD1 (5 bases). The CDR3 totals 15 residues. The V gene's germline CDR1 is SEHNR and CDR2 FQNEAQ (reference sequence). Between the trimmed V and J ends, which lost 3 bases and 3 bases, there was a span of 12 bases. CDR3 residues: CASSLIGASGNTIYF. CDR3 bases: TGTGCCAGCAGCTTGATCGGGGCAAGTGGAAACACCATATATTTT.

This clone was seen only once. The rearrangement links TRBV10-3 to TRBJ1-5, with TRBD1 matching 8 bases. CDR3 size: 13 residues. V was pared by 6 bases and J by 6 bases, with 4 bases of the junction left unmatched. The V gene's germline CDR1 is ENHRY and CDR2 SYGVKD. CDR3 DNA sequence: TGTGCCATCAGGGGACAGGCGGGTCAGCCCCAGCATTTT. Its translation is CAIRGQAGQPQHF.

The chain couples TRBV19 to TRBJ2-3; 12 nucleotides line up with TRBD2. V gave up 5 bases and J gave up 5 bases; unmatched junction bases: 11. The CDR3 consists of 17 residues. The germline CDR1 and CDR2 sequences are LNHDA and SQIVND (reference sequence). The CDR3 DNA follows: TGTGCCAGTAGTGTAAGACTAGCGGGGGCGGGGGGAGATACGCAGTATTTT. This codes for CASSVRLAGAGGDTQYF.